A single sample gave rise to the 10 T cell receptor beta chains below, sequenced in a study of follicular helper T cells after annual influenza vaccination. This sample's time point: 2014-2015 season, pre-vaccination. Produced via immunoSEQ multiplex PCR; TCRdb's table is partial and in-frame only. This table has some 13,000 clones, just under 80% appearing once. The material sequenced was CXCR5- memory CD4+ T cells sorted from blood, taken on the day of influenza vaccination. These receptors were obtained from an adult who received the influenza vaccine.

This clone was detected once. The J gene is TRBJ2-7, the V gene TRBV5-4; the D gene is possibly TRBD1 (6 bases). Germline V CDR1 and CDR2: SGHNT, YYREEE (reference sequence). V shed 4 bases and J shed 3 bases, with 17 bases lying between them. This CDR3 is built from 15 residues. CDR3 amino acids: CASSLQGRAHYEQYF. As DNA, the CDR3 is TGTGCCAGCAGCCTCCAGGGGCGGGCCCACTACGAGCAGTACTTC.

This clone was seen a few times. This chain connects TRBV18 to TRBJ2-7; D possibly corresponds to TRBD1 (6 bases). The CDR3 extends over 16 amino acids. The ends were cut back, 3 bases at V and 0 bases at J, with 15 bases in the middle. Germline-derived CDR1 and CDR2 are KGHSH and LQKENI. Written as DNA, the CDR3 is TGTGCCAGCTCACCCTTGGGACACAAGAGCTCCTACGAGCAGTACTTC. Its translation: CASSPLGHKSSYEQYF.

Only a few counts were recorded for this clone. V usage is TRBV5-1 and J usage is TRBJ2-5; a possible D gene is TRBD2 (7 bases). The CDR3 is 15 amino acids. Deletions cut 2 bases from V and 5 bases from J, with 16 bases between. Germline CDR1 reads SGHRS; CDR2 reads YFSETQ. CDR3 protein: CASSLDGGPGETQYF. CDR3 bases: TGCGCCAGCAGCTTAGACGGGGGGCCGGGGGAGACCCAGTACTTC.

This CDR3 is CASSLVVQALEAFF. In nucleotides, the CDR3 is TGTGCCAGCAGCTTAGTCGTACAGGCCCTAGAAGCTTTCTTT. This chain connects TRBV7-2 to TRBJ1-1; tentative D call: TRBD1 (5 bases). Germline lookup yields CDR1 SGHTA and CDR2 FQGNSA. CDR3 length: 14 residues. The V and J ends lost 1 base and 8 bases respectively, with 14 bases between them.

The chain links TRBV11-2 to TRBJ1-6; the match to TRBD1 covers 7 bases. The CDR3 contains 16 residues. CDR1 and CDR2 (germline): SGHAT, FQNNGV. J lost 3 bases, V lost 5 bases, and 7 bases had no gene match. The CDR3 here is CASSPWDRGYNSPLHF. The CDR3 DNA reads as TGTGCCAGCAGCCCCTGGGACAGAGGCTATAATTCACCCCTCCACTTT. Together with reference TRBV11-2 and TRBJ1-6, the CDR3 gives the full variable domain: EAGVAQSPRYKIIEKRQSVAFWCNPISGHATLYWYQQILGQGPKLLIQFQNNGVVDDSQLPKDRFSAERLKGVDSTLKIQPAKLEDSAVYLCASSPWDRGYNSPLHFGNGTRLTVT.

A single count supports this clone. Here the CDR3 reads CASSLIAGNNEQFF. CDR3 DNA sequence: TGCGCCAGCAGCTTAATAGCGGGGAACAATGAGCAGTTCTTC. This sequence joins TRBV5-1 and TRBJ2-1; TRBD2 matches 8 bases. Germline CDR1 and CDR2: SGHRS and YFSETQ. CDR3 size: 14 residues. J was trimmed by 5 bases and V by 2 bases; bases with no gene match: 3.

This chain connects TRBV5-1 to TRBJ1-2, with 7 positions matching TRBD1. Germline loops: CDR1 SGHRS, CDR2 YFSETQ. V gave up 3 bases and J gave up 4 bases; unmatched junction bases: 12. This CDR3 has 16 residues. In DNA form, the CDR3 reads TGCGCCAGCAGCTGGGCAGGGGGTGAGCAGGTCTATGGCTACACCTTC. Protein sequence: CASSWAGGEQVYGYTF.

The rearrangement joins TRBV18 to TRBJ1-1; D remains ambiguous. The CDR3 covers 13 residues. In germline, CDR1 is KGHSH, CDR2 LQKENI. Between the trimmed V and J ends, which lost 6 bases and 8 bases, there was a span of 16 bases. The CDR3 sequence: CASSQWFGDEAFF. CDR3 sequence (DNA): TGTGCCAGCTCCCAGTGGTTCGGTGACGAAGCTTTCTTT.

This chain joins TRBV5-6 and TRBJ1-2; D ambiguous. Looked up from germline, CDR1 is SGHDT and CDR2 is YYEEEE. The ends were cut back, 4 bases at V and 2 bases at J, with 15 bases in the middle. CDR3 length equals 15 residues. The CDR3 sequence: CASSPRMVKNYGYTF. In DNA, the CDR3 is TGTGCCAGCAGCCCAAGGATGGTGAAAAACTATGGCTACACCTTC. The complete variable domain, with remaining parts taken from reference TRBV5-6 and TRBJ1-2, reads DAGVTQSPTHLIKTRGQQVTLRCSPKSGHDTVSWYQQALGQGPQFIFQYYEEEERQRGNFPDRFSGHQFPNYSSELNVNALLLGDSALYLCASSPRMVKNYGYTFGSGTRLTVV.

The CDR3 region is CASSARGEQETQYF. CDR3 DNA: TGTGCCAGCAGTGCGCGGGGGGAACAAGAGACCCAGTACTTC. The chain has TRBV27 and TRBJ2-5, with 8 bases lining up with TRBD2. Germline trimming cut 5 bases from V and 2 bases from J; bases unmatched to any gene: 4. Per germline, CDR1 MNHEY and CDR2 SMNVEV (reference sequence). The length of the CDR3 is 14 residues.